This T cell receptor beta chain appears in the sequencing data of a study of T cell responses to AZD1222 COVID-19 vaccine. The V end was cut by 6 bases, the J end by 2 bases, with 14 bases between. The V gene's germline CDR1 is LGHDT and CDR2 YNNKEL (reference sequence). The CDR3 totals 15 residues. Overall study results and limits: No day 14 peak samples; only post-peak repertoires were characterized. The sample set comprised mostly white British donors with more females, and clonal diversity was possibly underestimated.

Libraries were prepared by immunoSEQ multiplex PCR; TCRdb keeps only in-frame clonotypes and omits some of them. The table shows 150,000 to 200,000 clones, with under 95% occurring only once. For this clone: Its antigen is as yet unknown.

The chain recombines TRBV3-1 (or the pseudogene TRBV3-2) with TRBJ1-3; D unclear. This receptor was taken from an adult who received the AZD1222 COVID-19 vaccine. The source was peripheral blood, collected 28 days after the second AZD1222 dose. The CDR3 protein is CASSSDPRAGNTIYF. The CDR3, as DNA: TGTGCCAGCAGTTCCGACCCTCGGGCTGGAAACACCATATATTTT.